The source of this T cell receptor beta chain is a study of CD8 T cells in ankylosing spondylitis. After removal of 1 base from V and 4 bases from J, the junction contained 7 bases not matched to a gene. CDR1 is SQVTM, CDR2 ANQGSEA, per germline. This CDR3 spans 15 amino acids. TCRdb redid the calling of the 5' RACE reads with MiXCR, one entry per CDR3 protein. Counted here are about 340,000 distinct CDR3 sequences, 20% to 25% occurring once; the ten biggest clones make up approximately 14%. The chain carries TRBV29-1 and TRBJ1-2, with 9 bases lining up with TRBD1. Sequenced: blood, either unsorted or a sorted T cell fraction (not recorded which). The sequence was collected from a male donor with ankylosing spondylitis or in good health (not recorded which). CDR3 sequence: CSVEGLDRGGYGYTF. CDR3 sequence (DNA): TGCAGCGTTGAAGGCCTGGACAGGGGCGGCTATGGCTACACCTTC.